The 21 T cell receptor beta chains below all came from one sample that was sequenced in a study of OX40 agonist ivuxolimab in advanced cancers. The method was immunoSEQ multiplex PCR; TCRdb's version includes in-frame clones alone and lacks a portion of them. The sample carries some 64,000 clones, around 90% recorded once. The specimen was CD4+ or CD8+ T cells sorted from blood, collected in a trial of the OX40 agonist ivuxolimab. Receptors originate from an adult with an advanced solid tumor such as melanoma, head and neck, liver or kidney cancer.

The V call is TRBV30, the J call TRBJ2-1; D unclear. Deletions cut 0 bases from V and 4 bases from J, with 13 bases between. CDR3 length equals 15 residues. From germline, CDR1 is GTSNPN and CDR2 SVGIG (reference sequence). The CDR3 reads CAWSVGPYEYNEQFF. The CDR3, as DNA: TGTGCCTGGAGTGTAGGGCCATACGAATACAATGAGCAGTTCTTC.

The chain uses TRBV28 and TRBJ2-5, with TRBD1 matching over 9 bases. This CDR3 is built from 16 residues. Germline assignment: CDR1 MDHEN and CDR2 SYDVKM. The junction had 10 bases not matched to a gene; V was cut back by 6 bases and J by 2 bases. The CDR3 DNA reads as TGTGCCAGCAGCCACCGCAGGGACAGGGCGCAAGAGACCCAGTACTTC. Translated, it gives CASSHRRDRAQETQYF. The full variable domain, its missing parts supplied by reference TRBV28 and TRBJ2-5, is DVKVTQSSRYLVKRTGEKVFLECVQDMDHENMFWYRQDPGLGLRLIYFSYDVKMKEKGDIPEGYSVSREKKERFSLILESASTNQTSMYLCASSHRRDRAQETQYFGPGTRLLVL.

This chain uses TRBV6-6 with TRBJ2-7; 7 bases are shared with TRBD1. CDR1 and CDR2 (germline): MNHNY, SVGAGI (reference sequence). The CDR3 runs 13 residues. With V trimmed by 4 bases and J by 6 bases, 6 bases remained unmatched. DNA for the CDR3: TGTGCCAGCAGTTCCGACACAGGGGCCGAGCAGTACTTC. Protein sequence: CASSSDTGAEQYF.

In DNA form, the CDR3 reads TGTGCCAGCAGCGTCAAGAGGGACAGTAAGCTTCAGCCCCAGCATTTT. Translating it yields CASSVKRDSKLQPQHF. V usage is TRBV5-6 and J usage is TRBJ1-5, with 7 bases fitting TRBD1. The CDR3 is 16 residues long. V lost 4 bases, J lost 6 bases, and 13 bases stayed unmatched. The germline gives CDR1 SGHDT, CDR2 YYEEEE.

The J gene is TRBJ2-7, the V gene TRBV10-3; D unresolved. The CDR3 runs to 13 residues. Trimming pared 7 bases from V and 6 bases from J, leaving 16 bases between. Germline loops: CDR1 ENHRY, CDR2 SYGVKD. CDR3 region: CAIIRLGTSEQYF. CDR3 in DNA: TGTGCCATCATTCGGCTTGGAACCTCCGAGCAGTACTTC.

With respect to this clone: The junction differs from germline at one of its ends, possibly a read error. CDR3 region: CASSLGTEAFF. In nucleotides, the CDR3 is TGCGCCAGCAGCTTGGGGACTGAGGCTTTCTTT. V usage is TRBV5-1 and J usage is TRBJ1-1, with D unclear. Germline V gene data show CDR1 as SGHRS and CDR2 as YFSETQ. This CDR3 has 11 residues.

This chain connects TRBV28 to TRBJ2-6, with no clear D. This CDR3 contains 16 residues. Germline V lookup: CDR1 MDHEN, CDR2 SYDVKM. The V and J ends lost 7 bases and 1 base respectively, with 14 bases between them. Here the CDR3 DNA reads TGTGCCAGCAACCGGGCCATCCAATCTGGGGCCAACGTCCTGACTTTC. Its protein product is CASNRAIQSGANVLTF. Drawing the rest from reference TRBV28 and TRBJ2-6, the complete variable domain is DVKVTQSSRYLVKRTGEKVFLECVQDMDHENMFWYRQDPGLGLRLIYFSYDVKMKEKGDIPEGYSVSREKKERFSLILESASTNQTSMYLCASNRAIQSGANVLTFGAGSRLTVL.

The chain links TRBV13 to TRBJ2-1; no firm D call. Germline V CDR1 and CDR2: PRHDT, FYEKMQ (reference sequence). Trimming removed 5 bases from V and 6 bases from J, with 14 bases in between. The CDR3 is made up of 14 amino acids. CDR3 in amino acids: CASSTWTQSNEQFF. CDR3 sequence (DNA): TGTGCCAGCAGCACCTGGACCCAATCCAATGAGCAGTTCTTC.

The V call is TRBV5-4, the J call TRBJ2-1, with 10 bases identical to TRBD2. Losses at the gene ends were 10 bases for V and 6 bases for J; bases not matched to a gene: 10. CDR1 is SGHNT and CDR2 is YYREEE in the germline V gene (reference sequence). The CDR3 has 14 residues. CDR3 sequence: CAGSLAGGFNEQFF. The CDR3 DNA sequence: TGTGCCGGGTCTTTAGCGGGAGGATTCAATGAGCAGTTCTTC.

The chain links TRBV6-5 to TRBJ2-5, with TRBD1 identical over 11 bases. The trim removed 2 bases at V and 5 bases at J, leaving 7 bases unmatched. The length of the CDR3 is 16 residues. Germline CDR1 and CDR2: MNHEY and SVGAGI. CDR3 nucleotide sequence: TGTGCCAGCAGTTACAAGGACAGGGGGCTGGGGGAGACCCAGTACTTC. Its translation is CASSYKDRGLGETQYF.

This chain connects TRBV4-2 to TRBJ2-1; 8 positions match TRBD2. J was trimmed by 7 bases and V by 0 bases; bases with no gene match: 8. The CDR3 sequence is 16 residues long. CDR1 is LGHNA and CDR2 is YNFKEQ in the germline V gene. CDR3 sequence (DNA): TGTGCCAGCAGCCAAGATCGGAGCGGGAGTGGGAATGAGCAGTTCTTC. This encodes CASSQDRSGSGNEQFF.

The rearrangement links TRBV7-9 to TRBJ1-4; D gene uncertain. CDR1 is SEHNR and CDR2 is FQNEAQ in the germline V gene (reference sequence). Deletions cut 5 bases from V and 3 bases from J, with 13 bases between. This CDR3 spans 15 amino acids. The CDR3 nucleotides read TGTGCCAGCAGCGGAACCGGGAATTCTAATGAAAAACTGTTTTTT. This codes for CASSGTGNSNEKLFF.

The chain uses TRBV19 and TRBJ2-7; TRBD1 agrees at 9 bases. This CDR3 has 16 residues. CDR1 is LNHDA, CDR2 SQIVND, per germline (reference sequence). V lost 0 bases, J lost 5 bases, and 8 bases stayed unmatched. The CDR3 nucleotides read TGTGCCAGTAGTATAGACCCGGGACAGGGTCTCCACGAGCAGTACTTC. Translating gives CASSIDPGQGLHEQYF. The whole variable domain, remainder taken from reference TRBV19 and TRBJ2-7, is DGGITQSPKYLFRKEGQNVTLSCEQNLNHDAMYWYRQDPGQGLRLIYYSQIVNDFQKGDIAEGYSVSREKKESFPLTVTSAQKNPTAFYLCASSIDPGQGLHEQYFGPGTRLTVT.

This clone occurred a few times. The chain employs TRBV7-6 and TRBJ2-7, with 8 bases lining up with TRBD1. Germline CDR1 SGHVS, CDR2 FNYEAQ. CDR3 length: 16 residues. The J segment lost 1 base and the V segment lost 1 base, leaving 6 bases of the junction unmatched. The CDR3 DNA is TGTGCCAGCAGCTTAGAGGGGACAGGTCTTTCCTACGAGCAGTACTTC. It specifies CASSLEGTGLSYEQYF.

The V and J genes are TRBV4-3 and TRBJ2-1; 11 bases are shared with TRBD2. From germline, CDR1 is LGHNA and CDR2 YSLEER. The CDR3 sequence is 15 residues long. V lost 3 bases, J lost 3 bases, and 1 base stayed unmatched. CDR3 region: CASSQTSGVYNEQFF. CDR3 bases: TGCGCCAGCAGCCAGACTAGCGGGGTCTACAATGAGCAGTTCTTC.

Remarks on this clone: Other DNA sequences in this specimen translate into the identical CDR3. This sequence joins TRBV4-3 and TRBJ2-1, with 8 positions matching TRBD2. V lost 0 bases to trimming and J lost 6 bases; unmatched junction nucleotides: 4. Germline lookup yields CDR1 LGHNA and CDR2 YSLEER. The CDR3 is made up of 15 amino acids. CDR3 bases: TGCGCCAGCAGCCAAGATGGACTAGCCATCAATGAGCAGTTCTTC. Translating it yields CASSQDGLAINEQFF.

The chain combines TRBV7-9 with TRBJ2-7; 11 nucleotides align to TRBD1. Germline V gene lookup returns CDR1 SEHNR and CDR2 FQNEAQ (reference sequence). The CDR3 spans 15 residues. V was clipped by 5 bases and J by 7 bases; unmatched bases: 10. The CDR3 DNA is TGTGCCAGCAGCCTCGGGACAGGGGGATCTCGGGAGCAGTACTTC. Amino acids: CASSLGTGGSREQYF. Combining the CDR3 with reference TRBV7-9 and TRBJ2-7 gives the whole variable domain DTGVSQNPRHKITKRGQNVTFRCDPISEHNRLYWYRQTLGQGPEFLTYFQNEAQLEKSRLLSDRFSAERPKGSFSTLEIQRTEQGDSAMYLCASSLGTGGSREQYFGPGTRLTVT.

The J gene is TRBJ2-1, the V gene TRBV18; D gene unclear. The CDR3 runs to 14 residues. Germline CDR1 KGHSH, CDR2 LQKENI. Trimming removed 6 bases from V and 0 bases from J, with 9 bases in between. The CDR3: CASSDERSYNEQFF. In DNA form, the CDR3 reads TGTGCCAGCTCGGACGAGCGCTCCTACAATGAGCAGTTCTTC.

The gene calls are TRBV29-1 and TRBJ2-7; 7 nucleotides line up with TRBD1. After removal of 7 bases from V and 2 bases from J, the junction contained 5 bases not matched to a gene. The CDR3 runs 12 residues. Germline V gene lookup returns CDR1 SQVTM and CDR2 ANQGSEA. Here the CDR3 reads CSAKTGPYEQYF. The CDR3 region has the DNA TGCAGCGCAAAGACAGGGCCCTACGAGCAGTACTTC.

This clone was detected only once. The rearrangement uses TRBV11-3 and TRBJ2-7; D gene uncertain. The CDR3 totals 15 residues. V was shortened by 4 bases and J by 7 bases, with 20 bases between the two germline ends. Germline CDR1 is SGHNT and CDR2 is YENEEA. CDR3 residues: CASSSPEIAPREQYF. DNA for the CDR3: TGTGCCAGCAGCTCCCCGGAGATCGCCCCTAGGGAGCAGTACTTC.

The V and J genes are TRBV5-1 and TRBJ2-5; TRBD1 agrees at 9 bases. The DNA matches TRBJ2-7 better at its end, which makes the J call doubtful. The CDR3 covers 15 residues. The germline gives CDR1 SGHRS, CDR2 YFSETQ. This chain's CDR3 is CASSLAGTGSYEQYF. CDR3 coding DNA: TGCGCCAGCAGCTTGGCCGGGACAGGGTCCTACGAGCAGTACTTC.